Listed here are 18 T cell receptor beta chains from one sample, sequenced in a study of T cells in Graves' hyperthyroidism and ophthalmopathy (dated by TCRdb to 2018 to 2020). The library was made by multiplex PCR. Reads for this sample came from an Illumina HiSeq 2000. Amplification of TCR beta CDR3 regions was carried out from RNA transcripts. The TCR CDR3 was subjected to a first round of RT-PCR using the HTBI primer set and the Qiagen OneStep RT-PCR kit. TCRdb applied fastp at Q25 and MiXCR to the public reads, then kept only in-frame beta chains. Each entry is one CDR3 protein sequence, shown with its most common DNA and genes. The sample yields around 600,000 distinct CDR3 sequences; approximately 42% were counted once. The top ten hold about 7.7% of the sample. Sequencing used peripheral blood or thyroid tissue (not recorded which). These receptors all come from an adult man with Graves' disease, either hyperthyroidism or ophthalmopathy (not recorded which).

The CDR3 bases are TGTGCCAGCAGTGGACGATCCGTTTCCACTAATGAAAAACTGTTTTTT. Protein sequence: CASSGRSVSTNEKLFF. The chain carries TRBV25-1 and TRBJ1-4; D uncertain. CDR1 and CDR2 from the germline V gene are MGHDK and SYGVNS. The CDR3 loop spans 16 amino acids. Trimming removed 4 bases from V and 2 bases from J, with 14 bases in between.

The chain uses TRBV9 and TRBJ1-1; tentative D call: TRBD1 (6 bases). Trimming took 4 bases from V and 3 from J, leaving 16 bases between them. The CDR3 contains 15 residues. The germline gives CDR1 SGDLS, CDR2 YYNGEE. The CDR3 reads CASSQDQGIDTEAFF. In DNA, the CDR3 is TGTGCCAGCAGCCAAGACCAGGGGATAGACACTGAAGCTTTCTTT.

There are a few counts of this clonotype. The chain couples TRBV7-9 to TRBJ2-7; 7 bases are a match to TRBD1. CDR1 SEHNR and CDR2 FQNEAQ come from the germline V gene (reference sequence). The V gene end was trimmed by 4 bases and the J gene end by 5 bases; junction bases not matched to a gene: 11. The CDR3 covers 15 residues. CDR3 nucleotide sequence: TGTGCCAGCAGCTCCGACAGGGCCGCCAGGCACGAGCAGTACTTC. This gives the protein CASSSDRAARHEQYF.

This clonotype was seen many times. The chain combines TRBV7-8 with TRBJ1-3; D ambiguous. Germline V CDR1 and CDR2: SGHVS, FQNEAQ. V lost 2 bases, J lost 1 base, and 9 bases lay in between. This CDR3 region has 15 residues. CDR3 region: CASSLRWSSGNTIYF. In DNA form, the CDR3 reads TGTGCCAGCAGCTTACGGTGGAGTTCTGGAAACACCATATATTTT.

This clonotype appeared a few times. This chain joins TRBV5-1 and TRBJ1-1; D is perhaps TRBD1 (5 bases). This CDR3 region has 13 residues. V gave up 2 bases and J gave up 6 bases, with 11 bases separating them. Per the germline V gene, CDR1 is SGHRS and CDR2 is YFSETQ. The CDR3 DNA is TGCGCCAGCAGCTTAGGGGTTTTCCCTGAAGCTTTCTTT. This gives the protein CASSLGVFPEAFF.

V is TRBV10-3 and J is TRBJ2-5, with 14 nucleotides matching TRBD2. The CDR3 has 16 residues. The junction had 7 bases not matched to a gene; V was cut back by 5 bases and J by 5 bases. The germline gives CDR1 ENHRY, CDR2 SYGVKD. This CDR3 is CAISWTSGGPWETQYF. The DNA of the CDR3 is TGTGCCATCAGTTGGACTAGCGGGGGGCCGTGGGAGACCCAGTACTTC.

Only one count was recorded for this clonotype. The CDR3 DNA reads as TGTGCCATGGCCGATCTTAACACTGAAGCTTTCTTT. Protein: CAMADLNTEAFF. This chain joins TRBV10-3 and TRBJ1-1; no definite D call. V was cut by 9 bases and J by 2 bases, with 10 bases left in between. Per the germline V gene, CDR1 is ENHRY and CDR2 is SYGVKD. This CDR3 is built from 12 residues.

V usage is TRBV10-3 and J usage is TRBJ2-5; 8 bases map to TRBD2. Germline V gene lookup returns CDR1 ENHRY and CDR2 SYGVKD. CDR3 length: 15 amino acids. V shed 5 bases and J 5 bases; nucleotides not matched to a gene: 10. For the CDR3, the DNA is TGTGCCATCAGTTACAAGGCGGGAGGAGGGGAGACCCAGTACTTC. This gives the protein CAISYKAGGGETQYF.

The chain combines TRBV24-1 with TRBJ2-7, with TRBD2 matching over 9 bases. Trimming took 7 bases from V and 6 from J; bases not matched to a gene: 3. Germline lookup yields CDR1 KGHDR and CDR2 SFDVKD. The CDR3 sequence is 12 residues long. The CDR3 region is CATRLAGLEQYF. CDR3 bases: TGTGCCACCAGACTAGCGGGTCTCGAGCAGTACTTC.

In this sample, this clonotype turned up many times. The rearrangement uses TRBV7-8 and TRBJ1-2, with 7 bases matching TRBD1. This CDR3 is 14 amino acids long. From germline, CDR1 is SGHVS and CDR2 FQNEAQ. V was clipped by 6 bases and J by 6 bases; unmatched bases: 10. The CDR3 spells CASRPNDREHGYTF. The CDR3 DNA is TGTGCCAGCAGGCCAAACGACAGGGAGCATGGCTACACCTTC.

The chain joins TRBV7-6 to TRBJ1-6, with 8 positions matching TRBD1. Trimming at V came to 1 base and at J to 9 bases, leaving 5 bases not matched to a gene. The germline V gene has CDR1 SGHVS and CDR2 FNYEAQ. The CDR3 loop spans 15 amino acids. In DNA, the CDR3 is TGTGCCAGCAGCTTAGGGGCAGGGGGCGGTTCACCCCTCCACTTT. It yields the protein CASSLGAGGGSPLHF.

This clonotype was observed a few times. The V call is TRBV13, the J call TRBJ1-5; unclear D gene. CDR3 size: 16 residues. Trimming removed 2 bases at V and 6 bases at J, with 17 bases between. Germline CDR1 PRHDT, CDR2 FYEKMQ (reference sequence). CDR3 DNA: TGTGCCAGCAGCTTATTCTCCCGGGGAGGATCTCAGCCCCAGCATTTT. Translated: CASSLFSRGGSQPQHF.

This clonotype was seen at least ten times. The CDR3 spells CASSLTGGMDTIYF. CDR3 DNA sequence: TGTGCCAGCAGCCTCACAGGGGGTATGGACACCATATATTTT. The chain couples TRBV7-9 to TRBJ1-3; 8 nucleotides agree with TRBD1. The CDR3 spans 14 residues. CDR1 and CDR2 from the germline V gene are SEHNR and FQNEAQ (reference sequence). V trimming: 5 bases; J trimming: 8 bases; junction bases outside the gene matches: 8.

V and J are TRBV19 and TRBJ2-5; TRBD1 or TRBD2 may be the D gene (6 bases each). Germline CDR1 reads LNHDA; CDR2 reads SQIVND (reference sequence). The CDR3 extends over 13 amino acids. Trimming took 6 bases from V and 4 from J, leaving 12 bases between them. In nucleotides, the CDR3 is TGTGCCAGTAGAGGGGGGACGGTAGAGACCCAGTACTTC. As protein: CASRGGTVETQYF.

The V and J genes are TRBV20-1 and TRBJ1-2; TRBD1 agrees at 10 bases. With V trimmed by 1 base and J by 5 bases, 4 bases remained unmatched. The CDR3 is 14 residues long. CDR1 and CDR2 from the germline V gene are DFQATT and SNEGSKA (reference sequence). CDR3 sequence: CSARGDRGHYGYTF. The CDR3 DNA reads as TGCAGTGCTAGAGGGGACAGGGGTCATTATGGCTACACCTTC.

This chain joins TRBV20-1 and TRBJ2-5, with 8 bases matching TRBD1. Trimming at V came to 4 bases and at J to 9 bases, leaving 13 bases not matched to a gene. From germline, CDR1 is DFQATT and CDR2 SNEGSKA (reference sequence). The CDR3 spans 14 residues. In nucleotides, the CDR3 is TGCAGTGCTATCCTAGGACAGGGATCGGCGGCCCAGTACTTC. Its protein product is CSAILGQGSAAQYF.

With respect to this clonotype: Compared with germline, one end of the junction differs, possibly owing to a read error. V usage is TRBV7-7 and J usage is TRBJ2-5; no clear D. The CDR3 loop spans 11 amino acids. Per germline, CDR1 SSHAT and CDR2 FNYEAQ (reference sequence). This chain's CDR3 is CASTSEETQYF. The CDR3 region has the DNA TGTGCTAGCACGTCGGAAGAGACCCAGTACTTC.

V gene TRBV2 combines with J gene TRBJ1-2; the D gene is possibly TRBD1 (6 bases). Trimming left V 5 bases short and J 4 bases short, with 11 bases between. The CDR3 extends over 13 amino acids. Germline CDR1 reads SNHLY; CDR2 reads FYNNEI. The CDR3 is CASSSGQTYGYTF. CDR3 DNA sequence: TGTGCCAGCAGTTCAGGACAGACCTATGGCTACACCTTC.